This record concerns one T cell receptor (beta chain) sequence. Its antigen is unknown. This entry is derived from a study of identifying expanded T cells in peripheral blood. Study-level findings and limits: Clone count variance between two-week samples rose with total template count. Technical replicates showed roughly 1.2 changed clones; two weeks 15 to 20; four weeks 19.

Healthy donors had no documented immune events, such as infections, while sampled. Assay: immunoSEQ multiplex PCR; the TCRdb copy retains only in-frame clones and omits some. The sample records approximately 100,000 clones, more than 85% being singletons. This sequence was found in a person aged 18 to 69 in good health. The sequencing sample was made of blood.

The CDR3 protein is CASSGPGWPNEQYF. The CDR3 DNA sequence: TGTGCCAGCAGCGGCCCGGGGTGGCCTAACGAGCAGTACTTC. This chain uses TRBV7-8 with TRBJ2-7; D possibly corresponds to TRBD2 (5 bases). The CDR3 contains 14 residues. From germline, CDR1 is SGHVS and CDR2 FQNEAQ. V lost 5 bases to trimming and J lost 5 bases, with 16 bases between them. The whole variable domain, filled in from reference TRBV7-8 and TRBJ2-7, reads GAGVSQSPRYKVAKRGQDVALRCDPISGHVSLFWYQQALGQGPEFLTYFQNEAQLDKSGLPSDRFFAERPEGSVSTLKIQRTQQEDSAVYLCASSGPGWPNEQYFGPGTRLTVT.